Following are 29 T cell receptor beta chains from one sample sequenced in a study of preoperative IRX-2 immunotherapy in early breast cancer. Regarding treatment: preoperative locoregional IRX-2 cytokine immunotherapy. The method was immunoSEQ multiplex PCR; TCRdb's version includes in-frame clones alone and lacks a portion of them. Of approximately 98,000 clones in the sample, 70% to 90% were seen once. Sequenced material: tumor tissue, taken after IRX-2 immunotherapy. Source of these receptors: a human donor with breast cancer.

In DNA form, the CDR3 reads TGTGCCAGCAGGAGGGACCTCTTTACGGGGAAACTGTTTTTT. Amino acids: CASRRDLFTGKLFF. This chain connects TRBV6-8 to TRBJ1-4, with a weak D call TRBD1 (5 bases). V lost 6 bases to trimming and J lost 11 bases, with 19 bases between them. The CDR3 length is 14 residues. Germline values: CDR1 MNHGY, CDR2 SAAAGT.

The J gene is TRBJ1-1, the V gene TRBV5-1; a possible D gene is TRBD1 (5 bases). Per germline, CDR1 SGHRS and CDR2 YFSETQ. The ends were cut back, 0 bases at V and 4 bases at J, with 16 bases in the middle. This CDR3 is 16 amino acids long. The CDR3 sequence: CASSLGMGGKGTEAFF. DNA for the CDR3: TGCGCCAGCAGCTTGGGGATGGGGGGTAAGGGCACTGAAGCTTTCTTT. Variable domain in full (rest from reference TRBV5-1 and TRBJ1-1): KAGVTQTPRYLIKTRGQQVTLSCSPISGHRSVSWYQQTPGQGLQFLFEYFSETQRNKGNFPGRFSGRQFSNSRSEMNVSTLELGDSALYLCASSLGMGGKGTEAFFGQGTRLTVV.

The chain recombines TRBV30 with TRBJ2-3; TRBD2 aligns across 10 bases. V shed 1 base, J shed 5 bases, and the junction held 9 bases outside the gene matches. In germline, CDR1 is GTSNPN, CDR2 SVGIG (reference sequence). This CDR3 region has 16 residues. CDR3 loop: CAWSGVAGGLGDTQYF. CDR3 in DNA: TGTGCCTGGAGTGGAGTAGCGGGGGGCCTCGGAGATACGCAGTATTTT.

The chain uses TRBV28 and TRBJ1-5, with D maybe TRBD1 (6 bases). Germline loops: CDR1 MDHEN, CDR2 SYDVKM. V shed 5 bases and J shed 2 bases, with 13 bases lying between them. The CDR3 sequence is 15 residues long. CDR3 residues: CASSLPRQGNQPQHF. CDR3 DNA sequence: TGTGCCAGCAGTCTCCCGAGACAGGGCAATCAGCCCCAGCATTTT. Based on the CDR3 plus reference TRBV28 and TRBJ1-5, the full variable domain is DVKVTQSSRYLVKRTGEKVFLECVQDMDHENMFWYRQDPGLGLRLIYFSYDVKMKEKGDIPEGYSVSREKKERFSLILESASTNQTSMYLCASSLPRQGNQPQHFGDGTRLSIL.

Here the CDR3 reads CATSETGTGGETQYF. The CDR3, as DNA: TGCGCCACGAGTGAAACCGGGACAGGGGGAGAGACCCAGTACTTC. The chain recombines TRBV5-1 with TRBJ2-5; 11 bases line up with TRBD1. The germline gives CDR1 SGHRS, CDR2 YFSETQ. The CDR3 spans 15 residues. Germline trimming cut 9 bases from V and 4 bases from J; bases unmatched to any gene: 11.

V usage is TRBV19 and J usage is TRBJ1-5; TRBD1 matches 7 bases. V lost 10 bases to trimming and J lost 6 bases; unmatched junction nucleotides: 15. Germline CDR1 and CDR2: LNHDA and SQIVND (reference sequence). The CDR3 extends over 15 amino acids. CDR3 nucleotide sequence: TGTGCCACCACGAGGGCCACAGGGGTATCTCAGCCCCAGCATTTT. This gives the protein CATTRATGVSQPQHF. Full variable domain (remainder filled in from reference TRBV19 and TRBJ1-5): DGGITQSPKYLFRKEGQNVTLSCEQNLNHDAMYWYRQDPGQGLRLIYYSQIVNDFQKGDIAEGYSVSREKKESFPLTVTSAQKNPTAFYLCATTRATGVSQPQHFGDGTRLSIL.

This chain links TRBV18 with TRBJ1-5; 9 positions match TRBD1. Looked up from germline, CDR1 is KGHSH and CDR2 is LQKENI. The CDR3 length is 17 residues. V was clipped by 4 bases and J by 3 bases; unmatched bases: 10. This chain's CDR3 is CASSHEHRDRDNQPQHF. The CDR3, as DNA: TGTGCCAGCTCACATGAACACCGGGACAGGGACAATCAGCCCCAGCATTTT.

CDR3 sequence (DNA): TGCGCCAGCAGCTTGGCCCAGGGGGCGCAGCCTCGAGCTTTCTTT. Translating it yields CASSLAQGAQPRAFF. The chain carries TRBV5-1 and TRBJ1-1; TRBD1 agrees at 8 bases. V trimming: 0 bases; J trimming: 10 bases; junction bases outside the gene matches: 11. The CDR3 is 15 amino acids. CDR1 and CDR2 (germline): SGHRS, YFSETQ.

The chain combines TRBV10-2 with TRBJ1-4, with 7 bases aligning to TRBD1. J gave up 8 bases and V 9 bases, and 9 bases lay outside the gene matches. Per the germline V gene, CDR1 is WSHSY and CDR2 is SAAADI. This CDR3 contains 13 residues. CDR3 nucleotide sequence: TGCGCCAGTACCGGGACAGAAACGGAAAAACTGTTTTTT. This sequence encodes CASTGTETEKLFF.

This rearrangement joins TRBV25-1 to TRBJ1-2; 11 nucleotides agree with TRBD1. Germline values: CDR1 MGHDK, CDR2 SYGVNS. This CDR3 comprises 15 residues. The V gene end was trimmed by 3 bases and the J gene end by 4 bases; junction bases not matched to a gene: 4. CDR3: CASSEGTGGLYGYTF. The CDR3 nucleotides are TGTGCCAGCAGTGAGGGGACAGGGGGACTCTATGGCTACACCTTC.

The V and J genes are TRBV6-8 and TRBJ2-1; possible D gene TRBD2, 5 bases. Looked up from germline, CDR1 is MNHGY and CDR2 is SAAAGT. The CDR3 totals 15 residues. Trimming stripped 6 bases from V and 9 bases from J, with 21 bases between. CDR3 DNA: TGTGCCAGCAGCTCGCGGTTAGCAGGAGGACGTGAGCAGTTCTTC. This gives the protein CASSSRLAGGREQFF.

This clone was detected once. The gene calls are TRBV6-8 and TRBJ2-7; 9 nucleotides match TRBD2. From germline, CDR1 is MNHGY and CDR2 SAAAGT. CDR3 length: 17 residues. Trimming at V came to 6 bases and at J to 1 base, leaving 13 bases not matched to a gene. CDR3 residues: CASRQSEGGGASYEQYF. CDR3 sequence (DNA): TGTGCCAGCAGGCAGAGTGAGGGCGGGGGGGCATCCTACGAGCAGTACTTC.

The chain couples TRBV19 to TRBJ2-2; 8 bases are shared with TRBD1. V lost 3 bases to trimming and J lost 6 bases; unmatched junction nucleotides: 9. Germline values: CDR1 LNHDA, CDR2 SQIVND (reference sequence). CDR3 length equals 16 residues. Written as DNA, the CDR3 is TGTGCCAGTAGTATTGGGGCAGGGGGCTGGGCCGGGGAGCTGTTTTTT. Its protein product is CASSIGAGGWAGELFF.

This clone was seen a few times. The V gene is TRBV11-3, the J gene TRBJ2-7, with D perhaps TRBD1 or TRBD2 (5 bases each). CDR3 size: 15 residues. Between the trimmed V and J ends, which lost 5 bases and 3 bases, there was a span of 17 bases. Germline lookup yields CDR1 SGHNT and CDR2 YENEEA. The chain's CDR3 is CASSRWDGDLYEQYF. As DNA, the CDR3 is TGTGCCAGCAGCCGATGGGACGGAGACCTCTACGAGCAGTACTTC.

The J gene is TRBJ2-3, the V gene TRBV28, with TRBD2 as a possible D gene (6 bases). The V and J ends lost 6 bases and 8 bases respectively, with 12 bases between them. Germline CDR1 is MDHEN and CDR2 is SYDVKM. The CDR3 loop spans 12 amino acids. Written as DNA, the CDR3 is TGTGCCAGCAGGAGCCCCGGGGGTACGCAGTATTTT. This translates into CASRSPGGTQYF.

V usage is TRBV11-3 and J usage is TRBJ2-2; D is possibly TRBD1 (5 bases). Trimming left V 4 bases short and J 0 bases short, with 18 bases between. Germline CDR1 and CDR2: SGHNT and YENEEA. The length of the CDR3 is 18 residues. The DNA of the CDR3 is TGTGCCAGCAGCTACCAATCGCAGGGCGTCCCGAACACCGGGGAGCTGTTTTTT. This gives the protein CASSYQSQGVPNTGELFF.

The V call is TRBV19, the J call TRBJ2-1, with 11 bases matching TRBD2. With V trimmed by 3 bases and J by 6 bases, 7 bases remained unmatched. The CDR3 spans 16 residues. Germline CDR1 LNHDA, CDR2 SQIVND (reference sequence). The CDR3 DNA sequence: TGTGCCAGTAGTATCACTAGCGGGAGTGGGTTCAATGAGCAGTTCTTC. It encodes CASSITSGSGFNEQFF.

This sequence joins TRBV18 and TRBJ1-2; no clear D. The CDR3 is 16 residues long. Germline-derived CDR1 and CDR2 are KGHSH and LQKENI. The V end lost 3 bases, the J end lost 4 bases, and 18 bases lay between the germline ends. The DNA of the CDR3 is TGTGCCAGCTCACCGGGGAGGGTACAGCCAGCCTATGGCTACACCTTC. Amino acid sequence: CASSPGRVQPAYGYTF. Together with reference TRBV18 and TRBJ1-2, the CDR3 gives the full variable domain: NAGVMQNPRHLVRRRGQEARLRCSPMKGHSHVYWYRQLPEEGLKFMVYLQKENIIDESGMPKERFSAEFPKEGPSILRIQQVVRGDSAAYFCASSPGRVQPAYGYTFGSGTRLTVV.

The CDR3 sequence is CASSLEQGLYGYTF. CDR3 bases: TGCGCCAGCAGCTTGGAACAGGGACTCTATGGCTACACCTTC. The chain has TRBV5-1 and TRBJ1-2, with TRBD1 as a possible D gene (6 bases). The V end was cut by 0 bases, the J end by 4 bases, with 10 bases between. Per the germline V gene, CDR1 is SGHRS and CDR2 is YFSETQ. CDR3 length equals 14 residues. The entire variable domain, with the rest obtained from reference TRBV5-1 and TRBJ1-2, is as follows: KAGVTQTPRYLIKTRGQQVTLSCSPISGHRSVSWYQQTPGQGLQFLFEYFSETQRNKGNFPGRFSGRQFSNSRSEMNVSTLELGDSALYLCASSLEQGLYGYTFGSGTRLTVV.

This chain uses TRBV25-1 with TRBJ1-4; TRBD1 might be the D (5 bases). This CDR3 is 14 amino acids long. CDR1 MGHDK and CDR2 SYGVNS come from the germline V gene. V lost 9 bases to trimming and J lost 1 base, with 12 bases between them. CDR3 DNA sequence: TGTGCCAGTAGACCAGGGATAACTAATGAAAAACTGTTTTTT. It codes for CASRPGITNEKLFF.

This clone was detected only once. The rearrangement uses TRBV5-1 and TRBJ2-7; TRBD1 agrees at 8 bases. After removal of 0 bases from V and 5 bases from J, the junction contained 7 bases not matched to a gene. The CDR3 is 15 amino acids. The V gene's germline CDR1 is SGHRS and CDR2 YFSETQ. CDR3 sequence: CASSLEGQGANEQYF. The DNA of the CDR3 is TGCGCCAGCAGCTTGGAGGGCCAGGGGGCTAACGAGCAGTACTTC.

This clone was detected once. The rearrangement joins TRBV30 to TRBJ1-3; D unclear. Trimming removed 0 bases from V and 3 bases from J, with 12 bases in between. Per the germline V gene, CDR1 is GTSNPN and CDR2 is SVGIG (reference sequence). The CDR3 has 15 amino acids. CDR3 loop: CAWSVRRFVGNTIYF. The CDR3 bases are TGTGCCTGGAGTGTACGAAGGTTCGTTGGAAACACCATATATTTT.

The V gene is TRBV7-6, the J gene TRBJ2-7, with 9 bases fitting TRBD1. This CDR3 spans 14 amino acids. CDR1 is SGHVS, CDR2 FNYEAQ, per germline. The V segment lost 3 bases and the J segment 5 bases; nucleotides outside the gene matches: 5. The CDR3 sequence: CASSFRDRVHEQYF. The DNA of the CDR3 is TGTGCCAGCAGCTTCCGGGACAGGGTTCACGAGCAGTACTTC.

The chain links TRBV15 to TRBJ1-4; possibly TRBD1 for D (5 bases). V lost 3 bases, J lost 7 bases, and 12 bases lay in between. CDR1 is LNHNV and CDR2 is YYDKDF in the germline V gene (reference sequence). The CDR3 totals 14 residues. The CDR3 region is CATSSREESEKLFF. CDR3 DNA sequence: TGTGCCACCAGCAGCAGGGAGGAATCTGAAAAACTGTTTTTT.

J is TRBJ2-7 and V is TRBV29-1; tentatively, D is TRBD1 (5 bases). With 0 bases removed from V and 0 bases from J, the gap between germline ends came to 21 bases. The CDR3 spans 18 residues. Germline lookup yields CDR1 SQVTM and CDR2 ANQGSEA. The CDR3 sequence: CSVEDLPRTHAYSYEQYF. The CDR3 DNA reads TGCAGCGTTGAAGATCTCCCTCGGACACATGCCTACTCCTACGAGCAGTACTTC.

The V gene is TRBV28, the J gene TRBJ2-4; tentative D call: TRBD2 (5 bases). V was cut by 6 bases and J by 8 bases, with 11 bases left in between. This CDR3 region has 12 residues. Per germline, CDR1 MDHEN and CDR2 SYDVKM. Here the CDR3 reads CASSLLEDIQYF. The CDR3 DNA reads as TGTGCCAGCAGCCTACTGGAGGACATTCAGTACTTC.

The V call is TRBV28, the J call TRBJ1-1; TRBD1 matches at 8 bases. The trim removed 6 bases at V and 5 bases at J, leaving 8 bases unmatched. CDR1 and CDR2 from the germline V gene are MDHEN and SYDVKM. The length of the CDR3 is 14 residues. The DNA for the CDR3 is TGTGCCAGCAGGAGGACAGGGCGTAGGACTGAAGCTTTCTTT. Encoded protein: CASRRTGRRTEAFF.

The J gene is TRBJ1-4, the V gene TRBV5-1; 7 nucleotides match TRBD1. Germline values: CDR1 SGHRS, CDR2 YFSETQ. The CDR3 covers 15 residues. J lost 8 bases, V lost 4 bases, and 11 bases had no gene match. The CDR3 coding sequence is TGCGCCAGCAGCCCGACAGGGAGTCATGAGGAAAAACTGTTTTTT. As protein: CASSPTGSHEEKLFF.

This clone was observed a handful of times. V is TRBV28 and J is TRBJ2-1; 8 nucleotides line up with TRBD2. Trimming removed 5 bases from V and 8 bases from J; junction bases left unmatched: 14. This CDR3 contains 16 residues. Germline CDR1 reads MDHEN; CDR2 reads SYDVKM. DNA for the CDR3: TGTGCCAGCAGTCCATCGACTAGCGAGAGGATTTATGAGCAGTTCTTC. As protein: CASSPSTSERIYEQFF.